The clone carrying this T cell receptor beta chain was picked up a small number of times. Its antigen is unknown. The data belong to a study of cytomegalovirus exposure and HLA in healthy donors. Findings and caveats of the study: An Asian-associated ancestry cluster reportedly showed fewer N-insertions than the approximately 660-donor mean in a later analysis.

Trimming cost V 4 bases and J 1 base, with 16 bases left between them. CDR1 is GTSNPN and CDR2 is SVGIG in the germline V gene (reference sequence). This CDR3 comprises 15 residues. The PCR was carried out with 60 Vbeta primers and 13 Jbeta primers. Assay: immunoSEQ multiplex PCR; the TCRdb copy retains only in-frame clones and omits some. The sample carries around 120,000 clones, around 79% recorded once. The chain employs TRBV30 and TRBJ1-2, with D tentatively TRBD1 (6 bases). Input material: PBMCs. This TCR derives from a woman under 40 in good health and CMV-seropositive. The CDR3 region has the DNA TGTGCCTGGATTGGGGGGGCGCTTAGTAACTATGGCTACACCTTC. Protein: CAWIGGALSNYGYTF. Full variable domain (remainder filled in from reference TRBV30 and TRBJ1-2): SQTIHQWPATLVQPVGSPLSLECTVEGTSNPNLYWYRQAAGRGLQLLFYSVGIGQISSEVPQNLSASRPQDRQFILSSKKLLLSDSGFYLCAWIGGALSNYGYTFGSGTRLTVV.